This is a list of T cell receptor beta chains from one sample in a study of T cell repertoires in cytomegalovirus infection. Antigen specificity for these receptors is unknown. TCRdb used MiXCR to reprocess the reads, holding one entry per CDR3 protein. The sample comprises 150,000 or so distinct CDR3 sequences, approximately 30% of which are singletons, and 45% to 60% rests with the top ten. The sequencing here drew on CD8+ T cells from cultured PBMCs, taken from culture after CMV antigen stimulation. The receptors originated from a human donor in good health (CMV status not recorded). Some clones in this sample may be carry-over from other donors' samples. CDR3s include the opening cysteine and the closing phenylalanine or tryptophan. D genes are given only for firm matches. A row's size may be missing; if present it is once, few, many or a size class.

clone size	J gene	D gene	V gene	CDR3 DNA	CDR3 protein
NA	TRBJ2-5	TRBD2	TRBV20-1	TGCAGTGCTAGACCAGCGGGGGCCACTAAGGTGGAGACCCAGTACTTC	CSARPAGATKVETQYF
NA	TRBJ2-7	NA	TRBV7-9	TGTGCCAGCAGCCCCGCCGGGACCGCCTACGAGCAGTACTTC	CASSPAGTAYEQYF
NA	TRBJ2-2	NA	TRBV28	TGTGCCAGCAGCCGCGCACGGGAGTGGATACCCGGGGAGCTGTTTTTT	CASSRAREWIPGELFF
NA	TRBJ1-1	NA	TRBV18	TGTGCCAGCTCACCGGTCGGGACAACCGGGGCTGAAGCTTTCTTT	CASSPVGTTGAEAFF
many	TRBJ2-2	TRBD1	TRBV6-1	TGTGCCATCGAGGACAGGGAAGTAGGTGGGACCGGGGAGCTGTTTTTT	CAIEDREVGGTGELFF
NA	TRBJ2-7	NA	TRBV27	TGTGCCAGCAGTACTCTGGGGGAGCAGTACTTC	CASSTLGEQYF
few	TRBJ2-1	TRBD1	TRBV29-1	TGCAGCGTTCCCAGGGGGTGGACGCTCAATGAGCAGTTCTTC	CSVPRGWTLNEQFF
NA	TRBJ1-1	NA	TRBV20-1	TGCAGTGCTACCGATTGGGGGGTCACGAACACTGAAGCTTTCTTT	CSATDWGVTNTEAFF
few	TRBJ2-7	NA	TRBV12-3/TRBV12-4	TGTGCCAGCAGTCCCTCCAGGAACGAGCAGTACTTC	CASSPSRNEQYF
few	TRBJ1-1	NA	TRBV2	TGTGCCAGCAGTGAGCCGCTGGGGGAGGCTTTCTTT	CASSEPLGEAFF
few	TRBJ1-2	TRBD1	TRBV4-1	TGCGCCAGCAGCCAAGAACGACAGGGGAGTGGTGGCTACACCTTC	CASSQERQGSGGYTF
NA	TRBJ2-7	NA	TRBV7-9	TGTGCCAGCAGTTCGGGGTTGCTCGGCGAGCAGTACTTC	CASSSGLLGEQYF
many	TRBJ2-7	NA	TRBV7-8	TGTGCCAGCAGCCCCAGTTACGAGCAGTACTTC	CASSPSYEQYF
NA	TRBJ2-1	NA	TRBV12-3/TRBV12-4	TGTGCCAGCAGTCTCGGACAGATATACAATGAGCAGTTCTTC	CASSLGQIYNEQFF
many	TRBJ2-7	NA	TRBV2	TGTGCCAGCAGTGAGAGTTGGTGGCAGTACTTC	CASSESWWQYF
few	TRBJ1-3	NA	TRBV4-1	TGCGCCAGCAGCCCTGGCGCCGGCTCTGGAAACACCATATATTTT	CASSPGAGSGNTIYF
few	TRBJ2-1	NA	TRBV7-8	TGTGCCAGCAGCTTGGCGATTAGTAATGAGCAGTTCTTC	CASSLAISNEQFF
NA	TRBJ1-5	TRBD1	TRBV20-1	TGCAGTGCTCGGACAGGGGAGGGGAGCAATCAGCCCCAGCATTTT	CSARTGEGSNQPQHF